Shown below are 8 T cell receptor beta chains from a single sample sequenced in a study of blood T cell repertoires in COVID-19. TCRdb's copy holds only in-frame clones and misses some; the assay was immunoSEQ multiplex PCR. The table includes roughly 180,000 clones, roughly 81% detected once. The sample was peripheral blood. The source of these receptors is a woman aged 45-59 years with COVID-19, enrolled during active disease.

CDR3 loop: CASSVVSSGFYNEQFF. The CDR3 bases are TGTGCCAGCAGCGTAGTTTCTAGCGGTTTTTACAATGAGCAGTTCTTC. This sequence joins TRBV9 and TRBJ2-1; 7 bases fit TRBD2. From germline, CDR1 is SGDLS and CDR2 YYNGEE. The CDR3 loop spans 16 amino acids. With V trimmed by 0 bases and J by 4 bases, 7 bases remained unmatched.

This sequence joins TRBV6-5 and TRBJ2-7; D is unclear. Germline assignment: CDR1 MNHEY and CDR2 SVGAGI. The CDR3 covers 13 residues. The V and J ends lost 6 bases and 4 bases respectively, with 13 bases between them. Here the CDR3 reads CASSPHTPYEQYF. CDR3 coding DNA: TGTGCCAGCAGCCCCCATACTCCTTACGAGCAGTACTTC.

The chain combines TRBV27 with TRBJ2-1; maybe TRBD2 (6 bases). Germline V gene data show CDR1 as MNHEY and CDR2 as SMNVEV (reference sequence). This CDR3 has 16 residues. V was clipped by 5 bases and J by 0 bases, with 14 bases between them. The CDR3 loop is CASSPTGGGSYNEQFF. DNA for the CDR3: TGTGCCAGCAGTCCCACCGGGGGAGGCTCCTACAATGAGCAGTTCTTC.

This chain uses TRBV6-5 with TRBJ2-3, with 9 positions matching TRBD2. CDR1 MNHEY and CDR2 SVGAGI come from the germline V gene. V was clipped by 0 bases and J by 4 bases; unmatched bases: 5. This CDR3 region has 16 residues. The CDR3 sequence is CASSYSVAGASDTQYF. CDR3 DNA: TGTGCCAGCAGTTACTCCGTAGCGGGGGCCTCAGATACGCAGTATTTT.

The V and J genes are TRBV9 and TRBJ2-5; 11 bases agree with TRBD2. Unmatched junction bases numbered 12, after V lost 3 bases and J lost 5 bases. CDR1 and CDR2 (germline): SGDLS, YYNGEE. The CDR3 totals 17 residues. CDR3 coding DNA: TGTGCCAGCAGCGCATCGGATAGCGGGGGGGCGGGTGAGACCCAGTACTTC. As protein: CASSASDSGGAGETQYF. The entire variable domain, with the rest obtained from reference TRBV9 and TRBJ2-5, is as follows: DSGVTQTPKHLITATGQRVTLRCSPRSGDLSVYWYQQSLDQGLQFLIQYYNGEERAKGNILERFSAQQFPDLHSELNLSSLELGDSALYFCASSASDSGGAGETQYFGPGTRLLVL.

The chain carries TRBV6-5 and TRBJ1-6, with TRBD1 matching 7 bases. The germline V gene encodes CDR1 MNHEY and CDR2 SVGAGI. V dropped 6 bases and J dropped 6; count of bases not matched to a gene: 5. The CDR3 is made up of 14 amino acids. The DNA of the CDR3 is TGTGCCAGCAGGGGCGGGACAGTTAATTCACCCCTCCACTTT. Its translation is CASRGGTVNSPLHF.

This clone was seen just once. This chain links TRBV28 with TRBJ2-2; no firm D call. The CDR3 totals 14 residues. The germline V gene encodes CDR1 MDHEN and CDR2 SYDVKM. V shed 7 bases and J shed 4 bases, with 13 bases lying between them. CDR3 bases: TGTGCCAGCAACTCGGCCCCGGGCACCGGGGAGCTGTTTTTT. It yields the protein CASNSAPGTGELFF.

Regarding this clone: Additional DNA sequences in this sample encode the identical CDR3. The gene calls are TRBV5-1 and TRBJ1-5, with 9 nucleotides matching TRBD1. This CDR3 contains 14 residues. The V gene's germline CDR1 is SGHRS and CDR2 YFSETQ. V dropped 4 bases and J dropped 4; count of bases not matched to a gene: 3. This chain's CDR3 is CASSPGQGNQPQHF. In nucleotides, the CDR3 is TGCGCCAGCAGCCCTGGACAGGGGAATCAGCCCCAGCATTTT. The entire variable domain, with the rest obtained from reference TRBV5-1 and TRBJ1-5, is as follows: KAGVTQTPRYLIKTRGQQVTLSCSPISGHRSVSWYQQTPGQGLQFLFEYFSETQRNKGNFPGRFSGRQFSNSRSEMNVSTLELGDSALYLCASSPGQGNQPQHFGDGTRLSIL.